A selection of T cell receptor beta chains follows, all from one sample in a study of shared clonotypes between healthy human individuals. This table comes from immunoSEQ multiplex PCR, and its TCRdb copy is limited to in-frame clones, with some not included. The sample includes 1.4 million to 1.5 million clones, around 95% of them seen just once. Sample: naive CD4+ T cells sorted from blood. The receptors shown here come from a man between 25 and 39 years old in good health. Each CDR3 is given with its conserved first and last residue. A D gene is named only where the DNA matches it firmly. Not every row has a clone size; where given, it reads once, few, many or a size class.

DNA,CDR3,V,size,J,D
TGCAGTGCTAGAGCCTCCGTCCAAGCTTTCTTT,CSARASVQAFF,TRBV20-1,.,TRBJ1-1,.
TGTGCCAGCAGCTTAGATCTCCGGACAGGGGCATTAGGCTACACCTTC,CASSLDLRTGALGYTF,TRBV11-2,.,TRBJ1-2,TRBD1
TGTGCCAGCAGTTTACAGGGGGCCGCAGATACGCAGTATTTT,CASSLQGAADTQYF,TRBV28,.,TRBJ2-3,TRBD1
TGTGCCAGCAGCTTGTTCACAGCTAGCGGGACGCACCCCTCCTACGAGCAGTACTTC,CASSLFTASGTHPSYEQYF,TRBV5-4,.,TRBJ2-7,TRBD2
TGTGCCAGCAGCTTAATAGCGGGATGGGACGGGGAGCAGTACTTC,CASSLIAGWDGEQYF,TRBV7-2,.,TRBJ2-7,TRBD2
TGTGCCAGCAGCTTAAATACAGGGGGCCAAGAGACCCAGTACTTC,CASSLNTGGQETQYF,TRBV7-9,.,TRBJ2-5,TRBD1
TGTGCCAGCAGCTTGTCGGACAGGGGGCGCATCCGTAGCACAGATACGCAGTATTTT,CASSLSDRGRIRSTDTQYF,TRBV5-5,.,TRBJ2-3,TRBD1
TGTGCCAGCAGCTTAACCCCGGCCGAAAAACTGTTTTTT,CASSLTPAEKLFF,TRBV5-6,.,TRBJ1-4,.
TGTGCCAGCAGCTTGGATGAGAAAAACATTCAGTACTTC,CASSLDEKNIQYF,TRBV5-6,.,TRBJ2-4,.
TGTGCCCACATCCTGTTTTTCCCCTCTAACTATGGCTACACCTTC,CAHILFFPSNYGYTF,TRBV21-1,.,TRBJ1-2,.
TGTGCCAGCAGCTTAGGATGGACAGCCTCTGGGGCCAACGTCCTGACTTTC,CASSLGWTASGANVLTF,TRBV7-8,.,TRBJ2-6,.
TGTGCCAGCAGCTTAATATCTGGGGGCACAGATACGCAGTATTTT,CASSLISGGTDTQYF,TRBV7-9,.,TRBJ2-3,.
TGTGCCAGCAGCCACCCGGCAGGGGGCTCCTATGGCTACACCTTC,CASSHPAGGSYGYTF,TRBV7-2,.,TRBJ1-2,TRBD1
TGTGCCAGCAGCTTAAGGAGACAGGGGATCTACGAGCAGTACTTC,CASSLRRQGIYEQYF,TRBV7-2,.,TRBJ2-7,TRBD1
TGTGCCAGTAGTAAGTTGGTGGGAGCAACCTACGAGCAGTACTTC,CASSKLVGATYEQYF,TRBV19,.,TRBJ2-7,.
TGCGCCAGCAGTGAGAGAGTAGTCCCTATGAACACTGAAGCTTTCTTT,CASSERVVPMNTEAFF,TRBV10-1,.,TRBJ1-1,.
TGTGCCAACGACCTCGAACAGGGTAAAGGAATGAGGCAGTTCTTC,CANDLEQGKGMRQFF,TRBV2,once,TRBJ2-1,.
TGTGCCAGCAGCGTAGCCCCGGCTGGTGATAGCGGGAGGTATGAGCAGTTCTTC,CASSVAPAGDSGRYEQFF,TRBV9,.,TRBJ2-1,TRBD2
TGTGCCACCAGCAGAGACGGGCTTGAGCAGTTCTTC,CATSRDGLEQFF,TRBV15,once,TRBJ2-1,.
TGTGCCAGCAGTTACGGGGGAACCGCTAACTATGGCTACACCTTC,CASSYGGTANYGYTF,TRBV6-5,.,TRBJ1-2,.
TGTGCCAGCAGGGGAACGGGAGATACGCAGTATTTT,CASRGTGDTQYF,TRBV7-3,.,TRBJ2-3,.
TGCGCCAGCAGCTCGACCCCTGGACCTCAAGAGACCCAGTACTTC,CASSSTPGPQETQYF,TRBV5-1,.,TRBJ2-5,.
TGTGCCAGCAGCCCCCTAACAGGGGGAGAGACCCAGTACTTC,CASSPLTGGETQYF,TRBV5-5,once,TRBJ2-5,TRBD1
TGTGCCAGCAGCTTGGCCGCGGTAGAAGAGACCCAGTACTTC,CASSLAAVEETQYF,TRBV5-4,.,TRBJ2-5,.
TGTGCCAGCAGCCAGACCGTGGAGGAGCTGTTTTTT,CASSQTVEELFF,TRBV7-9,.,TRBJ2-2,.
TGTGCTAGTGGTTCGGGACGGAGGAATGAGCAGTTCTTC,CASGSGRRNEQFF,TRBV12-5,.,TRBJ2-1,.
TGTGCCAGCAGTCCAATTGGGGGAGAGACCCAGTACTTC,CASSPIGGETQYF,TRBV7-6,.,TRBJ2-5,.
TGCGCCAGCAGCTTGGTGGGGACAGGTGGTGAAAAACTGTTTTTT,CASSLVGTGGEKLFF,TRBV5-1,.,TRBJ1-4,TRBD1
TGTGCCAGCAGCGTAGCGGCCGGGACAGCTGAAAAACTGTTTTTT,CASSVAAGTAEKLFF,TRBV9,.,TRBJ1-4,TRBD1
TGTGCCAGCTCGCACACTAGCGGGGGGGCCTTTACGCAGTATTTT,CASSHTSGGAFTQYF,TRBV18,.,TRBJ2-3,TRBD2
TGTGCCAGCAGCTCACAAGGGCCTGGGATGGAGACCCAGTACTTC,CASSSQGPGMETQYF,TRBV13,.,TRBJ2-5,.
TGTGCCAGCAGCTCAATGGGGACAGGGACCGGCTACACCTTC,CASSSMGTGTGYTF,TRBV5-6,.,TRBJ1-2,TRBD1
TGTGCTATAGGACGGGGGCGCTTTGCCACTGAAGCTTTCTTT,CAIGRGRFATEAFF,TRBV27,once,TRBJ1-1,.
TGTGCCTGGAGTGTAACCCTCGAGCAGTACTTC,CAWSVTLEQYF,TRBV30,once,TRBJ2-7,.
TGTGCCAGCAGCTCCGCAGGGGGGCGGAACACTGAAGCTTTCTTT,CASSSAGGRNTEAFF,TRBV16,.,TRBJ1-1,TRBD1
TGCGCCAGCAGCTTGGAAGGGTCCGACGAGCAGTACTTC,CASSLEGSDEQYF,TRBV5-1,.,TRBJ2-7,.
TGTGCCAGCAGTGACGTCCTCTACAATGAGCAGTTCTTC,CASSDVLYNEQFF,TRBV6-4,.,TRBJ2-1,.
TGTGCCAGCTCTCCGATAGCGGTAACCTACGAGCAGTACTTC,CASSPIAVTYEQYF,TRBV18,.,TRBJ2-7,.
TGTGCCAGCAGCTATAGCGGGAGGGTAGGAGATACGCAGTATTTT,CASSYSGRVGDTQYF,TRBV5-4,.,TRBJ2-3,TRBD2
TGTGCCAGCCAAGACCGGGCGGTTGGAGGTACAGATACGCAGTATTTT,CASQDRAVGGTDTQYF,TRBV2,once,TRBJ2-3,.
TGTGCCAGCAGTTTAGCTCCTTTGGGGACTCTTTACAATGAGCAGTTCTTC,CASSLAPLGTLYNEQFF,TRBV28,.,TRBJ2-1,.
TGCGCCAGCAGCCAAGGGGGTCTATGGGGCGAGCAGTACTTC,CASSQGGLWGEQYF,TRBV4-1,.,TRBJ2-7,.
TGTGCCAGCAGTTTTCAGACGGGAGCTTTCTACGAGCAGTACTTC,CASSFQTGAFYEQYF,TRBV28,once,TRBJ2-7,.
TGTGCCAGCAGTGTGGGACTAGCGGGAGACAATGAGCAGTTCTTC,CASSVGLAGDNEQFF,TRBV6-1,.,TRBJ2-1,TRBD2
TGTGCCAGCAGCTTAGAAGTTAGGACTAGCGGGACATACAATGAGCAGTTCTTC,CASSLEVRTSGTYNEQFF,TRBV7-9,.,TRBJ2-1,TRBD2
TGTGCCAGCTCACCACTTAGTCCTAGCGGGGCGACGACCACTAGCACAGATACGCAGTATTTT,CASSPLSPSGATTTSTDTQYF,TRBV18,.,TRBJ2-3,TRBD2
TGTGCCAGCAGCCCGGGACTCTCTAAAGAGACCCAGTACTTC,CASSPGLSKETQYF,TRBV7-9,once,TRBJ2-5,.
TGTGCCAGTAGTACCTATTACAATGAGCAGTTCTTC,CASSTYYNEQFF,TRBV19,.,TRBJ2-1,.
TGTGCCAGTAGTCCGGAATCCGGGACATCAGCAGGGGCCAACGTCCTGACTTTC,CASSPESGTSAGANVLTF,TRBV19,.,TRBJ2-6,.
TGTGCCAGCAGTCACGGGACAGCGAACTCCGAGCAGTACTTC,CASSHGTANSEQYF,TRBV27,.,TRBJ2-7,TRBD1
TGCGCCAGCAGCGGACAGGGAGTGAACACTGAAGCTTTCTTT,CASSGQGVNTEAFF,TRBV5-1,once,TRBJ1-1,TRBD1
TGTGCCAGCAGCTTAATTGGCGGGTTTCAGGGCGGGGAGCTGTTTTTT,CASSLIGGFQGGELFF,TRBV7-8,.,TRBJ2-2,.
TGTGCCTGGAGTGGGAGCGGGGGGGAGACCCAGTACTTC,CAWSGSGGETQYF,TRBV30,.,TRBJ2-5,TRBD2
TGTGCCAGCAGCTTGTCCTTGGGACAGGATACGCAGTATTTT,CASSLSLGQDTQYF,TRBV5-8,.,TRBJ2-3,TRBD1
TGCGCCAGCAGCTTGGGTAGCGGAGAGACCCAGTACTTC,CASSLGSGETQYF,TRBV5-1,.,TRBJ2-5,.